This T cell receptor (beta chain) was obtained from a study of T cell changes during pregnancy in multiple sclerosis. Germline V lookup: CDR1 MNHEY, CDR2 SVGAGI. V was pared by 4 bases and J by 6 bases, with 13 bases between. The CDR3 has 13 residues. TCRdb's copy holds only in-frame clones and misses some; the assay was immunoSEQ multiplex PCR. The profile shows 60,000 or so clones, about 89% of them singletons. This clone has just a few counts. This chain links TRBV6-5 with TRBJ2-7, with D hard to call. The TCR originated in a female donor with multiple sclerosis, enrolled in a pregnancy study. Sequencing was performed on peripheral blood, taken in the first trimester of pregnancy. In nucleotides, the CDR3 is TGTGCCAGCAGTTCTCTCTCTCAGTTCGAGCAGTACTTC. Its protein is CASSSLSQFEQYF.